This entry lists 21 T cell receptor beta chains sequenced from one sample in a study of T cell responses to AZD1222 COVID-19 vaccine. This table comes from immunoSEQ multiplex PCR, and its TCRdb copy is limited to in-frame clones, with some not included. Seen here are 180,000 or so clones, approximately 90% observed once, and the top ten hold about 1.8%. Specimen: peripheral blood, collected 28 days after the second AZD1222 dose. The receptors here all came from an adult who received the AZD1222 COVID-19 vaccine.

This chain links TRBV19 with TRBJ2-1; D is perhaps TRBD2 (6 bases). Germline V gives CDR1 LNHDA, CDR2 SQIVND (reference sequence). The V end was cut by 5 bases, the J end by 1 base, with 15 bases between. The CDR3 consists of 16 residues. The CDR3 bases are TGTGCCAGTAGTCCCTCACGGGGGACGTCCTACAATGAGCAGTTCTTC. Protein product: CASSPSRGTSYNEQFF.

This chain links TRBV5-1 with TRBJ1-2; TRBD1 aligns across 7 bases. Germline V gene data show CDR1 as SGHRS and CDR2 as YFSETQ. After removal of 3 bases from V and 8 bases from J, the junction contained 13 bases not matched to a gene. The length of the CDR3 is 15 residues. The CDR3 nucleotides are TGCGCCAGCAGCTACCAACTGGACAGGATGAACGGCTACACCTTC. Translation gives CASSYQLDRMNGYTF. Combining the CDR3 with reference TRBV5-1 and TRBJ1-2 gives the whole variable domain KAGVTQTPRYLIKTRGQQVTLSCSPISGHRSVSWYQQTPGQGLQFLFEYFSETQRNKGNFPGRFSGRQFSNSRSEMNVSTLELGDSALYLCASSYQLDRMNGYTFGSGTRLTVV.

This chain connects TRBV14 to TRBJ2-1, with D perhaps TRBD2 (5 bases). Germline CDR1 SGHDN, CDR2 FVKESK. Trimming took 0 bases from V and 4 from J, leaving 13 bases between them. CDR3 length: 16 amino acids. The CDR3 here is CASSQDRRTSYNEQFF. CDR3 DNA sequence: TGTGCCAGCAGCCAAGATCGAAGGACTTCGTACAATGAGCAGTTCTTC.

V and J are TRBV4-3 and TRBJ2-7; TRBD1 aligns across 11 bases. CDR3 length: 16 residues. Germline CDR1 LGHNA, CDR2 YSLEER. V was pared by 1 base and J by 3 bases, with 5 bases of the junction left unmatched. CDR3: CASSQVGQGAVYEQYF. The CDR3 nucleotides are TGCGCCAGCAGCCAAGTCGGACAGGGGGCGGTCTACGAGCAGTACTTC.

The chain couples TRBV18 to TRBJ2-3; 8 bases are shared with TRBD2. CDR1 KGHSH and CDR2 LQKENI come from the germline V gene. This CDR3 has 15 residues. After removal of 2 bases from V and 2 bases from J, the junction contained 3 bases not matched to a gene. The CDR3 loop is CASSPGLATTDTQYF. The CDR3 DNA sequence: TGTGCCAGCTCACCAGGACTAGCTACCACAGATACGCAGTATTTT.

In this sample, this clone turned up once. The chain uses TRBV2 and TRBJ1-1, with D possibly matching TRBD1 (5 bases). The V gene's germline CDR1 is SNHLY and CDR2 FYNNEI. The germline V and J ends were trimmed by 7 bases and 5 bases, with 14 bases remaining between them. The CDR3 is 13 amino acids. CDR3 bases: TGTGCCAGCAAGAGTCAGGGTTCAACTGAAGCTTTCTTT. Amino acids: CASKSQGSTEAFF.

The chain is built from TRBV28 and TRBJ2-3; TRBD2 aligns across 12 bases. The J segment lost 4 bases and the V segment lost 5 bases, leaving 19 bases of the junction unmatched. Germline V gives CDR1 MDHEN, CDR2 SYDVKM. CDR3 length equals 20 residues. Here the CDR3 DNA reads TGTGCCAGCAGTCCCCAGACTAGCGGGAGTCATTGGGGGGGGGCAGATACGCAGTATTTT. Its protein product is CASSPQTSGSHWGGADTQYF.

The gene calls are TRBV2 and TRBJ2-1, with D perhaps matching TRBD2 (6 bases). Trimming took 2 bases from V and 0 from J, leaving 17 bases between them. This CDR3 spans 18 amino acids. Per germline, CDR1 SNHLY and CDR2 FYNNEI. The CDR3 sequence is CASSEFSAGSASYNEQFF. The CDR3 bases are TGTGCCAGCAGTGAATTTAGCGCCGGGAGCGCCTCCTACAATGAGCAGTTCTTC.

The genes are TRBV7-9 and TRBJ1-6; possible D gene TRBD1, 6 bases. V lost 1 base, J lost 7 bases, and 11 bases lay in between. The CDR3 is 15 amino acids. Germline V lookup: CDR1 SEHNR, CDR2 FQNEAQ (reference sequence). CDR3 DNA sequence: TGTGCCAGCAGCTTAGGGGACATCGGGAATTCACCCCTCCACTTT. This encodes CASSLGDIGNSPLHF.

The J gene is TRBJ2-1, the V gene TRBV7-2, with 12 bases fitting TRBD2. Unmatched junction bases numbered 7, after V lost 3 bases and J lost 10 bases. This CDR3 has 15 residues. Per germline, CDR1 SGHTA and CDR2 FQGNSA. In nucleotides, the CDR3 is TGTGCCAGCAGCTTGAGGCTAGCGGGGGGGCAGGAGCAGTTCTTC. Its translation: CASSLRLAGGQEQFF.

The J gene is TRBJ2-3, the V gene TRBV9; 7 positions match TRBD2. The CDR3 is 15 amino acids. Germline trimming cut 3 bases from V and 7 bases from J; bases unmatched to any gene: 11. The germline V gene has CDR1 SGDLS and CDR2 YYNGEE. CDR3 sequence: CASSALAGPLNTQYF. The CDR3 DNA is TGTGCCAGCAGCGCCTTAGCGGGCCCCCTGAATACGCAGTATTTT.

The rearrangement uses TRBV3-1 (or the pseudogene TRBV3-2) and TRBJ1-4; D not resolved. Trimming left V 5 bases short and J 2 bases short, with 12 bases between. From germline, CDR1 is LGHDT and CDR2 YNNKEL (reference sequence). CDR3 size: 15 residues. The CDR3 region is CASSRRSGTNEKLFF. For the CDR3, the DNA is TGTGCCAGCAGCAGAAGATCGGGGACTAATGAAAAACTGTTTTTT.

This sequence joins TRBV12-3 or TRBV12-4 and TRBJ1-4; no firm D call. Trimming took off 2 bases at V and 7 bases at J, with 2 bases between the two ends. The CDR3 loop spans 11 amino acids. CDR3 protein: CASSLSEKLFF. CDR3 bases: TGTGCCAGCAGTTTATCTGAAAAACTGTTTTTT.

This sequence joins TRBV2 and TRBJ2-1; D remains ambiguous. V dropped 6 bases and J dropped 0 bases, with 9 bases sitting between them. This CDR3 contains 14 residues. CDR1 SNHLY and CDR2 FYNNEI come from the germline V gene. The CDR3: CASRTKSSYNEQFF. The CDR3 bases are TGTGCCAGCAGAACAAAGAGCTCCTACAATGAGCAGTTCTTC.

The J gene is TRBJ2-3, the V gene TRBV6-5, with D unclear. The germline V gene has CDR1 MNHEY and CDR2 SVGAGI. Trimming removed 6 bases at V and 4 bases at J, with 14 bases between. The CDR3 extends over 14 amino acids. The DNA for the CDR3 is TGTGCCAGCAGCTCCCGGGCCCCCCCAGATACGCAGTATTTT. This gives the protein CASSSRAPPDTQYF.

This chain joins TRBV30 and TRBJ2-1, with 9 bases lining up with TRBD1. The CDR3 extends over 13 amino acids. Germline CDR1 GTSNPN, CDR2 SVGIG (reference sequence). V lost 4 bases and J lost 7; bases outside the gene matches: 5. CDR3 loop: CAWIGTGWNEQFF. The CDR3 bases are TGTGCCTGGATCGGGACAGGGTGGAATGAGCAGTTCTTC.

V is TRBV3-1 (or the pseudogene TRBV3-2) and J is TRBJ2-2; 7 nucleotides align to TRBD2. The CDR3 contains 16 residues. Trimming removed 7 bases from V and 2 bases from J; junction bases left unmatched: 10. Looked up from germline, CDR1 is LGHDT and CDR2 is YNNKEL (reference sequence). Written as DNA, the CDR3 is TGTGCCAGCAAACGCGGGGGACTATTCAACACCGGGGAGCTGTTTTTT. It is translated as CASKRGGLFNTGELFF.

The chain joins TRBV6-1 to TRBJ1-3; 7 bases map to TRBD1. Trimming took 3 bases from V and 3 from J; bases not matched to a gene: 5. This CDR3 is 15 amino acids long. The V gene's germline CDR1 is MNHNS and CDR2 SASEGT. As DNA, the CDR3 is TGTGCCAGCAGTGACCTCGGACAGGTTGGAAACACCATATATTTT. Amino acid sequence: CASSDLGQVGNTIYF.

The gene calls are TRBV30 and TRBJ1-2, with D maybe TRBD1 (6 bases). Germline V lookup: CDR1 GTSNPN, CDR2 SVGIG (reference sequence). The V gene lost 2 bases and the J gene lost 5 bases, with 12 bases spanning the gap. This CDR3 is built from 13 residues. The DNA for the CDR3 is TGTGCCTGGAGTCAGGGGTTGCGATATGGCTACACCTTC. It encodes CAWSQGLRYGYTF.

V gene TRBV5-5 combines with J gene TRBJ2-1, with D perhaps assigned TRBD1 or TRBD2 (5 bases each). Trimming removed 4 bases from V and 10 bases from J, with 18 bases in between. Per germline, CDR1 SGHKS and CDR2 YYEKEE (reference sequence). The CDR3 totals 14 residues. CDR3 nucleotides: TGTGCCAGCAGCGCCTACCTGGGGGTTGGAGAGCAGTTCTTC. Protein product: CASSAYLGVGEQFF.

The chain carries TRBV24-1 and TRBJ1-2; D is perhaps TRBD1 (6 bases). The CDR3 is made up of 16 amino acids. Germline assignment: CDR1 KGHDR and CDR2 SFDVKD. The V end lost 1 base, the J end lost 1 base, and 12 bases lay between the germline ends. The chain's CDR3 is CATSDFERTVNYGYTF. Written as DNA, the CDR3 is TGTGCCACCAGTGATTTTGAAAGGACAGTTAACTATGGCTACACCTTC.